A selection of T cell receptor beta chains follows, all from one sample in a study of radiation and T cells in renal cell carcinoma. Sequencing used immunoSEQ multiplex PCR; TCRdb keeps in-frame clones, though not all of them. The sample lists 90,000 to 100,000 clones; 70% to 90% were seen once. The source was blood, collected from a patient whose treatment included radiotherapy and nephrectomy. Every receptor here comes from a middle-aged man with renal cell carcinoma. Each CDR3 is given with its conserved first and last residue. A D gene is named only where the DNA matches it firmly. Where a row states a size, it is once, few, many or the class of an expanded clone; other rows omit it.

cdr3_length: 16; v_call: TRBV2; clone_size: NA; j_call: TRBJ2-7; d_call: NA; cdr3_aa: CASSERPREVPYEQYF; cdr3_nt: TGTGCCAGCAGTGAGCGGCCCAGAGAGGTCCCCTACGAGCAGTACTTC
cdr3_length: 14; v_call: TRBV2; clone_size: NA; j_call: TRBJ2-3; d_call: NA; cdr3_aa: CASSVSSDTDTQYF; cdr3_nt: TGTGCCAGCAGTGTCAGCTCTGACACAGATACGCAGTATTTT
cdr3_length: 17; v_call: TRBV4-3; clone_size: NA; j_call: TRBJ2-2; d_call: NA; cdr3_aa: CASSQDVGRANTGELFF; cdr3_nt: TGCGCCAGCAGCCAAGATGTTGGGCGGGCGAACACCGGGGAGCTGTTTTTT
cdr3_length: 11; v_call: TRBV15; clone_size: NA; j_call: TRBJ2-1; d_call: NA; cdr3_aa: CATGIRDEQFF; cdr3_nt: TGTGCCACCGGAATCCGAGATGAGCAGTTCTTC
cdr3_length: 14; v_call: TRBV30; clone_size: NA; j_call: TRBJ1-5; d_call: NA; cdr3_aa: CAWSRGSTNQPQHF; cdr3_nt: TGTGCCTGGAGTAGAGGCAGCACTAATCAGCCCCAGCATTTT
cdr3_length: 15; v_call: TRBV19; clone_size: medium-sized; j_call: TRBJ1-5; d_call: NA; cdr3_aa: CASSMWAGANQPQHF; cdr3_nt: TGTGCCAGTAGTATGTGGGCAGGGGCCAATCAGCCCCAGCATTTT
cdr3_length: 17; v_call: TRBV11-1; clone_size: NA; j_call: TRBJ2-2; d_call: NA; cdr3_aa: CASSTVPGFGLTGELFF; cdr3_nt: TGTGCCAGCAGCACGGTCCCCGGATTCGGACTCACCGGGGAGCTGTTTTTT
cdr3_length: 14; v_call: TRBV27; clone_size: NA; j_call: TRBJ2-6; d_call: NA; cdr3_aa: CASRFISGANVLTF; cdr3_nt: TGTGCCAGCCGTTTTATTTCTGGGGCCAACGTCCTGACTTTC
cdr3_length: 15; v_call: TRBV7-3; clone_size: once; j_call: TRBJ2-1; d_call: NA; cdr3_aa: CASSRRGGSYNEQFF; cdr3_nt: TGTGCCAGCAGCCGGAGAGGGGGCTCCTACAATGAGCAGTTCTTC
cdr3_length: 16; v_call: TRBV19; clone_size: once; j_call: TRBJ2-3; d_call: NA; cdr3_aa: CASAPIRGGSDRTQYF; cdr3_nt: TGTGCCAGTGCGCCAATAAGGGGCGGGTCCGACCGAACGCAGTATTTT
cdr3_length: 12; v_call: TRBV5-6; clone_size: NA; j_call: TRBJ2-7; d_call: NA; cdr3_aa: CASSLGPNQQYF; cdr3_nt: TGTGCCAGCAGCTTGGGACCTAATCAGCAGTACTTC